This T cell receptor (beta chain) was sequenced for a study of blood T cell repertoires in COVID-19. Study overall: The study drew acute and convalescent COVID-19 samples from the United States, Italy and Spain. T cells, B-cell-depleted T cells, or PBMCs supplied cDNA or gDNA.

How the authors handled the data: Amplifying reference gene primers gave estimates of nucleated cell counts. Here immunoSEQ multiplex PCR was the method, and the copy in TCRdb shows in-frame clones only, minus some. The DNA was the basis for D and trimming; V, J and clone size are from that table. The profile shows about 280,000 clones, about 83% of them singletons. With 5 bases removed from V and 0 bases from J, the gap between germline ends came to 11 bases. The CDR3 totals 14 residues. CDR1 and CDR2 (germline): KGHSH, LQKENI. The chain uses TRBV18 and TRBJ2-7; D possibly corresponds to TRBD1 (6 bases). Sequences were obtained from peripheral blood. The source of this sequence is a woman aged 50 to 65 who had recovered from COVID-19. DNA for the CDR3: TGTGCCAGCTCAGCTGGACAGTCCTCCTACGAGCAGTACTTC. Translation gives CASSAGQSSYEQYF.